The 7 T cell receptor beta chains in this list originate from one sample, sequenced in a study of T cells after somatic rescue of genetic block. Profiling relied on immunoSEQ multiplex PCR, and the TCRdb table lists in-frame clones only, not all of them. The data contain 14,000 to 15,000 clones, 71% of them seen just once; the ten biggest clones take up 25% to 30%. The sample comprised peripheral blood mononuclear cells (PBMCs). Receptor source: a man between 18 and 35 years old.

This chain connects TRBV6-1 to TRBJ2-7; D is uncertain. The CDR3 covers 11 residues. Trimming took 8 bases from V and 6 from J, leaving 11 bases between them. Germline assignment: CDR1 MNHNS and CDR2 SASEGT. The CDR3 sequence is CASFTVGEQYF. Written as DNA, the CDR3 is TGTGCCAGCTTTACGGTAGGCGAGCAGTACTTC.

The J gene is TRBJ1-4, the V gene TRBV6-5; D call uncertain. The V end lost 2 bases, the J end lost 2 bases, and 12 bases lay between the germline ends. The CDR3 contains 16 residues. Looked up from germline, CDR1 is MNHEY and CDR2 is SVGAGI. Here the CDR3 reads CASSYRIGGTNEKLFF. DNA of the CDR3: TGTGCCAGCAGTTACCGAATAGGAGGGACTAATGAAAAACTGTTTTTT.

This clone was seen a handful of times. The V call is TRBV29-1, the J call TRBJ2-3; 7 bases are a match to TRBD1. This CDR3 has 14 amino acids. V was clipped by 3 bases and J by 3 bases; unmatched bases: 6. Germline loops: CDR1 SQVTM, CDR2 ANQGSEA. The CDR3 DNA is TGCAGCGTTGATCCAGGGGGATCGACAGATACGCAGTATTTT. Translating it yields CSVDPGGSTDTQYF.

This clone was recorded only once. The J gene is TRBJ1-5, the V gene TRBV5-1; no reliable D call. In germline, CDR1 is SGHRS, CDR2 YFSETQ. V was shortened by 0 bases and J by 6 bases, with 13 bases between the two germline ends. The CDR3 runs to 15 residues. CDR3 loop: CASSLAGGQFQPQHF. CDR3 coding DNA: TGCGCCAGCAGCTTGGCAGGCGGGCAATTTCAGCCCCAGCATTTT.

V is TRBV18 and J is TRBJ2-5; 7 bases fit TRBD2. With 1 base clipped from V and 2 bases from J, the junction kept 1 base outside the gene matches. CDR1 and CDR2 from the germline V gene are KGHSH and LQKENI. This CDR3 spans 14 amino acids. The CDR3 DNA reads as TGTGCCAGCTCACCACGGGGGGGGCAAGAGACCCAGTACTTC. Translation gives CASSPRGGQETQYF.

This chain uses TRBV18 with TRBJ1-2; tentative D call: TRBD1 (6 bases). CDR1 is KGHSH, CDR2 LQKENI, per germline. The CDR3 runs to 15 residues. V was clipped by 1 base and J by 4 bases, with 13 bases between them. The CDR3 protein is CASSPRGGRPYGYTF. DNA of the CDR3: TGTGCCAGCTCACCACGGGGGGGCAGACCCTATGGCTACACCTTC. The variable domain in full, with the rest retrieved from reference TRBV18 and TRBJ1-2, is NAGVMQNPRHLVRRRGQEARLRCSPMKGHSHVYWYRQLPEEGLKFMVYLQKENIIDESGMPKERFSAEFPKEGPSILRIQQVVRGDSAAYFCASSPRGGRPYGYTFGSGTRLTVV.

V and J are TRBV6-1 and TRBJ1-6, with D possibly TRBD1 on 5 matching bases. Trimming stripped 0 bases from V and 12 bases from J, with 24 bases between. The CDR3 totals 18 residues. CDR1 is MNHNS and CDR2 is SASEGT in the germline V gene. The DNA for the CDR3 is TGTGCCAGCAGTGAAGCGTTTGCGGGGAGTGGTGTCGGGGGACCCCTCCACTTT. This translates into CASSEAFAGSGVGGPLHF.